This record covers a single T cell receptor (beta chain). Its specificity is unknown. This sample was taken from a study of shared clonotypes between healthy human individuals. Overall study context: Per donor, CD8 memory used one plate, CD8 naive used two, CD4 memory used three and CD4 naive used three.

Replicate PCRs run on sorted subsets employed 200 ng DNA, approximately 30,000 T cell genomes. TCRdb keeps only in-frame clones here, not all; method: immunoSEQ multiplex PCR. The sample consists of around 320,000 clones, roughly 91% of them appearing once. Whole-study findings and limits: The generation probabilities recorded for non-shared clonotypes fell below those of clonotypes shared by all four donors.

This clonotype was sampled from a man aged 18 to 29 in good health. The sample was memory CD8+ T cells sorted from blood. Sample subset: CD45RO+ cells pooled with CCR7-negative TemRA cells.

DNA of the CDR3: TGTGCCAGCAGTCCTAGTGGACCGAACACGACTAGAGCCTACGAGCAGTACTTC. Translating it yields CASSPSGPNTTRAYEQYF. This chain joins TRBV28 and TRBJ2-7; maybe TRBD2 (6 bases). Trimming removed 5 bases from V and 2 bases from J, with 25 bases in between. This CDR3 is 18 amino acids long. The germline V gene encodes CDR1 MDHEN and CDR2 SYDVKM.